These 30 T cell receptor beta chains were all obtained from the same sample, sequenced in a study of spatial heterogeneity in lung cancer. Time point here: sample taken at primary tumor resection. One entry per CDR3 protein results from TCRdb running MiXCR on the 5' RACE reads. This table has about 44,000 distinct CDR3 sequences, roughly an eighth appearing once. The source material was PBMCs, sampled at surgery. These receptors all stem from a male donor with early-stage non-small cell lung cancer.

The chain combines TRBV24-1 with TRBJ1-2, with D tentatively TRBD1 (5 bases). This CDR3 contains 13 residues. V dropped 12 bases and J dropped 4 bases, with 17 bases sitting between them. Germline-derived CDR1 and CDR2 are KGHDR and SFDVKD. The CDR3: CAEIQGTVYGYTF. CDR3 sequence (DNA): TGTGCCGAAATTCAGGGTACGGTCTATGGCTACACCTTC.

This clonotype has at least ten counts. The gene calls are TRBV11-2 and TRBJ1-1; D possibly corresponds to TRBD1 (6 bases). V was shortened by 7 bases and J by 4 bases, with 25 bases between the two germline ends. Looked up from germline, CDR1 is SGHAT and CDR2 is FQNNGV. CDR3 length equals 17 residues. In nucleotides, the CDR3 is TGTGCCAGCACCGATAGGAGGACACGGGGGCGGGGCACTGAAGCTTTCTTT. It encodes CASTDRRTRGRGTEAFF.

This clonotype was detected many times. This chain connects TRBV6-5 to TRBJ1-2; TRBD1 agrees at 9 bases. V was pared by 2 bases and J by 4 bases, with 2 bases of the junction left unmatched. CDR1 and CDR2 (germline): MNHEY, SVGAGI. This CDR3 region has 14 residues. CDR3 residues: CASSYATGGYGYTF. The CDR3, as DNA: TGTGCCAGCAGTTACGCGACAGGGGGCTATGGCTACACCTTC.

The table lists this clonotype with a few counts. The rearrangement uses TRBV7-2 and TRBJ2-3; D remains unclear. The germline V and J ends were trimmed by 5 bases and 6 bases, with 9 bases remaining between them. The germline CDR1 and CDR2 sequences are SGHTA and FQGNSA. The CDR3 extends over 12 amino acids. CDR3 protein: CASSPSGDTQYF. The CDR3 nucleotides read TGTGCCAGCAGCCCTTCCGGGGATACGCAGTATTTT.

This sequence joins TRBV6-2 or TRBV6-3 and TRBJ2-3, with D perhaps TRBD1 (5 bases). The V gene lost 8 bases and the J gene lost 2 bases, with 14 bases spanning the gap. The CDR3 covers 14 residues. Germline V gene lookup returns CDR1 MNHEY and CDR2 SVGEGT. The CDR3 loop reads CASRQIHDTDTQYF. As DNA, the CDR3 is TGTGCCAGCCGACAGATTCATGACACAGATACGCAGTATTTT.

The chain links TRBV20-1 to TRBJ2-3, with 8 bases identical to TRBD2. CDR1 and CDR2 from the germline V gene are DFQATT and SNEGSKA (reference sequence). The CDR3 runs 11 residues. Trimming took 6 bases from V and 7 from J; bases not matched to a gene: 3. In DNA, the CDR3 is TGCAGTGCAAGACTAGCGAATACGCAGTATTTT. Translated: CSARLANTQYF.

The table lists this clonotype with a few counts. The chain carries TRBV7-6 and TRBJ2-1; D could derive from TRBD1 or TRBD2 (5 bases each). Germline V gives CDR1 SGHVS, CDR2 FNYEAQ. The CDR3 sequence is 15 residues long. V lost 5 bases, J lost 0 bases, and 11 bases lay in between. Here the CDR3 DNA reads TGTGCCAGCAGCCAGGGACGGAGCTCCTACAATGAGCAGTTCTTC. Its translation is CASSQGRSSYNEQFF.

The chain employs TRBV20-1 and TRBJ2-7; 7 nucleotides line up with TRBD1. From germline, CDR1 is DFQATT and CDR2 SNEGSKA (reference sequence). The J segment lost 0 bases and the V segment lost 5 bases, leaving 4 bases of the junction unmatched. The CDR3 runs to 13 residues. The CDR3 here is CSAGRDSSYEQYF. The DNA of the CDR3 is TGCAGTGCTGGCCGGGACAGCTCCTACGAGCAGTACTTC.

This clonotype was detected many times. The chain employs TRBV6-5 and TRBJ2-7; D is perhaps TRBD2 (6 bases). V was cut by 7 bases and J by 6 bases, with 25 bases left in between. Germline V gives CDR1 MNHEY, CDR2 SVGAGI. The CDR3 is 16 residues long. The DNA of the CDR3 is TGTGCCAGCACTCCCAGCGGGCCCGGTGGGCCTGCCGAGCAGTACTTC. As protein: CASTPSGPGGPAEQYF.

This sequence joins TRBV12-3 or TRBV12-4 and TRBJ1-3; D uncertain. The length of the CDR3 is 13 residues. Trimming removed 1 base from V and 4 bases from J, with 5 bases in between. This CDR3 is CASSLGQGNTIYF. The CDR3 DNA sequence: TGTGCCAGCAGTTTAGGACAAGGAAACACCATATATTTT.

This clonotype was observed a few times. The chain recombines TRBV20-1 with TRBJ1-6; D gene unclear. The CDR3 spans 13 residues. The ends were cut back, 6 bases at V and 6 bases at J, with 12 bases in the middle. CDR1 is DFQATT, CDR2 SNEGSKA, per germline (reference sequence). The CDR3 DNA sequence: TGCAGTGCGGGCCGGGTCCCTAATTCACCCCTCCACTTT. Amino acids: CSAGRVPNSPLHF.

This clonotype occurred many times. The chain combines TRBV6-5 with TRBJ2-7; 9 bases fit TRBD1. Germline CDR1 is MNHEY and CDR2 is SVGAGI. The CDR3 is made up of 15 amino acids. Trimming cost V 5 bases and J 6 bases; bases outside gene matches: 11. The CDR3 nucleotides read TGTGCCAGCAGTATGCGGCGGGACAGGGCCCGCGAGCAGTACTTC. Translating it yields CASSMRRDRAREQYF.

This clonotype was picked up a small number of times. The V call is TRBV3-1, the J call TRBJ2-1; D is ambiguous. Germline V lookup: CDR1 LGHDT, CDR2 YNNKEL (reference sequence). V lost 3 bases, J lost 5 bases, and 14 bases lay in between. This CDR3 has 15 amino acids. The CDR3 here is CASSHSPRVNNEQFF. Written as DNA, the CDR3 is TGTGCCAGCAGCCATAGCCCGAGAGTTAACAATGAGCAGTTCTTC.

The V gene is TRBV20-1, the J gene TRBJ1-2; D gene uncertain. The germline gives CDR1 DFQATT, CDR2 SNEGSKA (reference sequence). The CDR3 spans 14 residues. Trimming took off 0 bases at V and 11 bases at J, with 19 bases between the two ends. CDR3 nucleotide sequence: TGCAGTGCTAGAGATGCGAGGGAAGCTAAAAGGTACACCTTC. This encodes CSARDAREAKRYTF.

This clonotype turned up a few times. CDR3 sequence (DNA): TGTGCCAGCTCACTAGCAGACTACAATGAGCAGTTCTTC. Residues: CASSLADYNEQFF. The rearrangement links TRBV18 to TRBJ2-1; D call uncertain. V was clipped by 4 bases and J by 3 bases, with 7 bases between them. CDR1 and CDR2 from the germline V gene are KGHSH and LQKENI. The CDR3 runs 13 residues.

In this sample, this clonotype turned up a few times. The chain joins TRBV28 to TRBJ2-7; D is unresolved. V lost 3 bases and J lost 4, with 10 bases in between. The CDR3 is made up of 13 amino acids. The germline gives CDR1 MDHEN, CDR2 SYDVKM. DNA for the CDR3: TGTGCCAGCAGTTTTCCGGCTACTTACGAGCAGTACTTC. Amino acid sequence: CASSFPATYEQYF.

This clonotype occurred a few times. The V gene is TRBV20-1, the J gene TRBJ2-1; D is ambiguous. V was cut by 5 bases and J by 10 bases, with 12 bases left in between. CDR1 and CDR2 (germline): DFQATT, SNEGSKA (reference sequence). The CDR3 runs to 11 residues. CDR3 DNA: TGCAGTGCTCCAGCCCCTTTGGAGCAGTTCTTC. It encodes CSAPAPLEQFF.

This clonotype was found a few times. This CDR3 is CASSLGGQSTDTQYF. The CDR3, as DNA: TGCGCCAGCAGCTTGGGTGGACAGAGCACAGATACGCAGTATTTT. The chain links TRBV5-1 to TRBJ2-3, with a possible D match to TRBD1 (6 bases). Per germline, CDR1 SGHRS and CDR2 YFSETQ. Between the trimmed V and J ends, which lost 0 bases and 0 bases, there was a span of 8 bases. The CDR3 has 15 residues.

This clonotype has just one count. The chain is built from TRBV6-2 or TRBV6-3 and TRBJ2-1; D possibly corresponds to TRBD1 (5 bases). The CDR3 is made up of 15 amino acids. Germline V gene sequence: CDR1 MNHEY, CDR2 SVGEGT. The V and J ends lost 4 bases and 8 bases respectively, with 18 bases between them. CDR3 in amino acids: CASSSPPPRGDEQFF. For the CDR3, the DNA is TGTGCCAGCAGTTCCCCGCCCCCAAGGGGCGATGAGCAGTTCTTC.

Turning to this clonotype: A much larger clonotype is one base distant, so this may be a read error. The rearrangement uses TRBV11-3 and TRBJ2-3; 7 bases align to TRBD1. CDR3 length: 15 amino acids. Germline-derived CDR1 and CDR2 are SGHNT and YENEEA. CDR3: CACSPRQGSTDTQYF. The CDR3 DNA is TGTGCCTGCAGCCCGAGACAGGGTAGCACAGATACGCAGTATTTT.

This clonotype was detected ten times or more. The rearrangement links TRBV11-1 to TRBJ2-2; D remains ambiguous. V was trimmed by 5 bases and J by 5 bases, leaving 12 bases between them. The CDR3 covers 14 residues. In germline, CDR1 is SGHAT, CDR2 FQDESV (reference sequence). The CDR3 region has the DNA TGTGCCAGCAGCCCCCGGGCGAGAACCGGGGAGCTGTTTTTT. It yields the protein CASSPRARTGELFF.

The rearrangement links TRBV5-5 to TRBJ1-5; the match to TRBD1 covers 8 bases. The junction had 1 base not matched to a gene; V was cut back by 0 bases and J by 5 bases. Per the germline V gene, CDR1 is SGHKS and CDR2 is YYEKEE (reference sequence). CDR3 length: 14 residues. The CDR3 here is CASSLDRGDQPQHF. Here the CDR3 DNA reads TGTGCCAGCAGCTTGGACAGGGGGGATCAGCCCCAGCATTTT.

The sample holds a few counts of this clonotype. This sequence joins TRBV5-4 and TRBJ1-2; TRBD1 agrees at 10 bases. The V gene end was trimmed by 6 bases and the J gene end by 0 bases; junction bases not matched to a gene: 8. Looked up from germline, CDR1 is SGHNT and CDR2 is YYREEE (reference sequence). The CDR3 loop spans 16 amino acids. This CDR3 reads CASKPGQGTSNYGYTF. Written as DNA, the CDR3 is TGTGCCAGCAAACCGGGACAGGGGACCTCTAACTATGGCTACACCTTC. The full variable domain, with the rest looked up from reference TRBV5-4 and TRBJ1-2, is ETGVTQSPTHLIKTRGQQVTLRCSSQSGHNTVSWYQQALGQGPQFIFQYYREEENGRGNFPPRFSGLQFPNYSSELNVNALELDDSALYLCASKPGQGTSNYGYTFGSGTRLTVV.

This clonotype was detected many times. This chain connects TRBV27 to TRBJ1-1; a weak D match, TRBD1 (6 bases). The CDR3 is made up of 14 amino acids. V was pared by 0 bases and J by 6 bases, with 11 bases between. Germline loops: CDR1 MNHEY, CDR2 SMNVEV (reference sequence). The CDR3 DNA is TGTGCCAGCAGTTTATCGCCCGGGGGCCCTGAAGCTTTCTTT. This codes for CASSLSPGGPEAFF.

The chain combines TRBV7-2 with TRBJ2-2, with 9 bases identical to TRBD2. The CDR3 extends over 17 amino acids. Trimming removed 7 bases from V and 6 bases from J; junction bases left unmatched: 15. Germline loops: CDR1 SGHTA, CDR2 FQGNSA. In DNA form, the CDR3 reads TGTGCCAGCATCCCTAGGATAGCGGGAGCAGGGGCCGGGGAGCTGTTTTTT. It codes for CASIPRIAGAGAGELFF. Complete variable domain (other parts from reference TRBV7-2 and TRBJ2-2): GAGVSQSPSNKVTEKGKDVELRCDPISGHTALYWYRQSLGQGLEFLIYFQGNSAPDKSGLPSDRFSAERTGGSVSTLTIQRTQQEDSAVYLCASIPRIAGAGAGELFFGEGSRLTVL.

The sample holds a few counts of this clonotype. The chain couples TRBV20-1 to TRBJ2-5, with unresolved D. CDR3 length: 13 residues. The germline V gene encodes CDR1 DFQATT and CDR2 SNEGSKA (reference sequence). V shed 3 bases and J shed 0 bases, with 8 bases lying between them. CDR3 amino acids: CSARGSYQETQYF. For the CDR3, the DNA is TGCAGTGCTAGGGGGTCGTACCAAGAGACCCAGTACTTC.

In its sample, this clonotype was seen a few times. V usage is TRBV5-4 and J usage is TRBJ2-7, with D possibly matching TRBD1 (5 bases). The CDR3 contains 13 residues. Between the trimmed V and J ends, which lost 4 bases and 3 bases, there was a span of 11 bases. Germline-derived CDR1 and CDR2 are SGHNT and YYREEE (reference sequence). CDR3 DNA: TGTGCCAGCAGCCCCGGACATCTCTACGAGCAGTACTTC. It encodes CASSPGHLYEQYF.

The genes are TRBV7-2 and TRBJ2-2; no reliable D call. V was pared by 5 bases and J by 3 bases, with 10 bases between. CDR3 size: 14 residues. Germline-derived CDR1 and CDR2 are SGHTA and FQGNSA. CDR3 residues: CASSRMMYTGELFF. DNA for the CDR3: TGTGCCAGCAGCCGTATGATGTACACCGGGGAGCTGTTTTTT.

This clonotype has ten or more counts. This chain connects TRBV27 to TRBJ2-7; 11 bases are shared with TRBD1. CDR3 length equals 14 residues. V lost 5 bases and J lost 7; bases outside the gene matches: 7. Per the germline V gene, CDR1 is MNHEY and CDR2 is SMNVEV (reference sequence). CDR3 DNA sequence: TGTGCCAGCAGTCCAGGGACAGGGGGGATGGAGCAGTACTTC. Amino acids: CASSPGTGGMEQYF.

This clonotype appeared many times. The genes are TRBV6-2 or TRBV6-3 and TRBJ2-1; tentatively, D is TRBD1 (6 bases). The CDR3 extends over 12 amino acids. V lost 6 bases to trimming and J lost 9 bases, with 12 bases between them. Looked up from germline, CDR1 is MNHEY and CDR2 is SVGEGT. CDR3 region: CASSLQGLEQFF. The CDR3 DNA reads TGTGCCAGCAGCCTACAGGGTCTTGAGCAGTTCTTC.